The next 7 T cell receptor beta chains were all read from a single sample in a study of blood T cells in healthy people across ages. The second PCR ran about 6 to 12 cycles with a sample-barcoded 5' primer and J-beta primers. TCRdb itself ran the 5' RACE reads through MiXCR, one entry per CDR3 protein. The sample yields fewer than 2 million distinct CDR3 sequences, about two fifths seen once. Sequenced input: blood. Every receptor here comes from a human donor in good health.

The chain joins TRBV11-3 to TRBJ2-1; perhaps TRBD2 as D (6 bases). CDR3 length equals 14 residues. V dropped 10 bases and J dropped 0 bases, with 13 bases sitting between them. Germline V CDR1 and CDR2: SGHNT, YENEEA. CDR3 protein: CATTGGLSYNEQFF. In nucleotides, the CDR3 is TGTGCCACCACCGGGGGTCTCTCCTACAATGAGCAGTTCTTC.

This clonotype was observed a few times. DNA for the CDR3: TGCGCCAGCAGTATGAGACGGGAGACCCAGTACTTC. Amino acids: CASSMRRETQYF. The chain links TRBV10-2 to TRBJ2-5, with D uncertain. CDR1 is WSHSY, CDR2 SAAADI, per germline. The CDR3 is 12 residues long. Trimming removed 5 bases from V and 5 bases from J, with 9 bases in between.

This clonotype was seen more than once but under ten times. The chain recombines TRBV3-1 with TRBJ1-5, with D perhaps TRBD1 (5 bases). Germline V gene sequence: CDR1 LGHDT, CDR2 YNNKEL (reference sequence). This CDR3 is 15 amino acids long. V was clipped by 0 bases and J by 4 bases, with 10 bases between them. This CDR3 is CASSQDLAGNQPQHF. The CDR3 nucleotides read TGTGCCAGCAGCCAAGATTTGGCAGGGAATCAGCCCCAGCATTTT.

This clonotype was seen a few times. This chain connects TRBV3-1 to TRBJ2-5, with 8 bases that match TRBD2. From germline, CDR1 is LGHDT and CDR2 YNNKEL (reference sequence). The CDR3 covers 15 residues. With 4 bases clipped from V and 4 bases from J, the junction kept 8 bases outside the gene matches. CDR3 in DNA: TGTGCCAGCAGCCGAGCGGGGGCCGGGGGAGAGACCCAGTACTTC. This codes for CASSRAGAGGETQYF.

The chain joins TRBV7-2 to TRBJ1-2, with TRBD1 as a possible D gene (6 bases). Germline CDR1 reads SGHTA; CDR2 reads FQGNSA. V lost 5 bases and J lost 6, with 16 bases in between. The CDR3 runs to 14 residues. CDR3 sequence (DNA): TGTGCCAGCAGCCCGAACAATCACAGGGATGGCTACACCTTC. Amino acid sequence: CASSPNNHRDGYTF.

The chain is built from TRBV6-5 and TRBJ1-2, with D tentatively TRBD1 (5 bases). Germline values: CDR1 MNHEY, CDR2 SVGAGI. The CDR3 extends over 12 amino acids. V dropped 0 bases and J dropped 7 bases, with 6 bases sitting between them. CDR3 DNA: TGTGCCAGCAGTTACTCCGGGGCTGGCTACACCTTC. Translation: CASSYSGAGYTF.

This clonotype occurred a few times. The gene calls are TRBV5-1 and TRBJ2-7; D is possibly TRBD1 (6 bases). The CDR3 totals 14 residues. V gave up 5 bases and J gave up 4 bases, with 16 bases separating them. Germline V gene data show CDR1 as SGHRS and CDR2 as YFSETQ. CDR3 region: CASSFRGREYEQYF. The DNA for the CDR3 is TGCGCCAGCAGTTTCAGGGGTAGGGAATACGAGCAGTACTTC.